One and the same sample provided the 17 T cell receptor beta chains below, sequenced in a study of cytomegalovirus exposure and HLA in healthy donors. TCRdb's copy holds only in-frame clones and misses some; the assay was immunoSEQ multiplex PCR. The sample consists of about 160,000 clones, approximately 96% of them appearing once. Source material: PBMCs. The receptors were gathered from a woman under 30 in good health and CMV-seronegative.

The V call is TRBV9, the J call TRBJ1-6; no clear D gene. V lost 4 bases, J lost 0 bases, and 5 bases lay in between. Germline values: CDR1 SGDLS, CDR2 YYNGEE. The length of the CDR3 is 14 residues. CDR3 sequence reads: CASSPSSYNSPLHF. CDR3 bases: TGTGCCAGCAGCCCGAGCTCCTATAATTCACCCCTCCACTTT.

This clone showed up just once. The rearrangement joins TRBV4-2 to TRBJ2-5; D uncertain. V shed 1 base and J shed 5 bases, with 8 bases lying between them. CDR1 and CDR2 from the germline V gene are LGHNA and YNFKEQ. The CDR3 contains 13 residues. This CDR3 reads CASSQGPRETQYF. For the CDR3, the DNA is TGTGCCAGCAGCCAAGGCCCCCGGGAGACCCAGTACTTC.

This clone has a single count. The rearrangement uses TRBV5-1 and TRBJ1-4; no firm D call. The CDR3 covers 14 residues. CDR1 and CDR2 (germline): SGHRS, YFSETQ. The V end was cut by 0 bases, the J end by 5 bases, with 8 bases between. Written as DNA, the CDR3 is TGCGCCAGCAGCTTGGGGCAGGTGAATGAAAAACTGTTTTTT. Residues: CASSLGQVNEKLFF. The entire variable domain, with the rest obtained from reference TRBV5-1 and TRBJ1-4, is as follows: KAGVTQTPRYLIKTRGQQVTLSCSPISGHRSVSWYQQTPGQGLQFLFEYFSETQRNKGNFPGRFSGRQFSNSRSEMNVSTLELGDSALYLCASSLGQVNEKLFFGSGTQLSVL.

This clone was counted a single time. The V gene is TRBV2, the J gene TRBJ2-7; 8 bases are a match to TRBD1. The length of the CDR3 is 13 residues. The V and J ends lost 11 bases and 0 bases, in that order; junction bases with no gene match: 6. Per germline, CDR1 SNHLY and CDR2 FYNNEI. Written as DNA, the CDR3 is TGTGCCGGGAGACAGGGGAGCTCCTACGAGCAGTACTTC. Protein: CAGRQGSSYEQYF. Complete variable domain (other parts from reference TRBV2 and TRBJ2-7): EPEVTQTPSHQVTQMGQEVILRCVPISNHLYFYWYRQILGQKVEFLVSFYNNEISEKSEIFDDQFSVERPDGSNFTLKIRSTKLEDSAMYFCAGRQGSSYEQYFGPGTRLTVT.

This sequence joins TRBV15 and TRBJ1-6; D gene unclear. Germline values: CDR1 LNHNV, CDR2 YYDKDF (reference sequence). This CDR3 has 12 residues. With 9 bases removed from V and 0 bases from J, the gap between germline ends came to 3 bases. The CDR3 sequence is CATRSYNSPLHF. The CDR3 nucleotides are TGTGCCACGCGCTCCTATAATTCACCCCTCCACTTT.

The V and J genes are TRBV9 and TRBJ2-2; D possibly corresponds to TRBD1 (5 bases). Germline CDR1 reads SGDLS; CDR2 reads YYNGEE. Trimming took off 6 bases at V and 2 bases at J, with 11 bases between the two ends. The CDR3 runs 14 residues. The CDR3 loop is CASTKQGNTGELFF. CDR3 sequence (DNA): TGTGCCAGCACCAAGCAGGGTAACACCGGGGAGCTGTTTTTT.

In this sample, this clone turned up once. The rearrangement joins TRBV5-5 to TRBJ2-2; TRBD2 might be the D (6 bases). Germline CDR1 SGHKS, CDR2 YYEKEE (reference sequence). Trimming took 6 bases from V and 6 from J, leaving 15 bases between them. This CDR3 region has 14 residues. The CDR3 sequence: CASIRAGRSGELFF. In DNA form, the CDR3 reads TGTGCCAGCATACGGGCGGGGAGATCCGGGGAGCTGTTTTTT.

This chain connects TRBV5-1 to TRBJ1-1; 12 nucleotides align to TRBD1. CDR3 length: 16 amino acids. In germline, CDR1 is SGHRS, CDR2 YFSETQ. The J segment lost 6 bases and the V segment lost 0 bases, leaving 6 bases of the junction unmatched. In DNA form, the CDR3 reads TGCGCCAGCAGCTTGGATCCCGGGACAGGGGGCTCTGAAGCTTTCTTT. Translated: CASSLDPGTGGSEAFF.

The chain recombines TRBV7-2 with TRBJ2-2, with TRBD2 as a possible D gene (5 bases). Germline CDR1 reads SGHTA; CDR2 reads FQGNSA. The germline V and J ends were trimmed by 6 bases and 11 bases, with 16 bases remaining between them. The CDR3 length is 13 residues. CDR3 sequence: CASRLGPRPELFF. CDR3 coding DNA: TGTGCCAGCAGACTAGGCCCCCGCCCCGAGCTGTTTTTT.

This clone was detected once. The J gene is TRBJ2-7, the V gene TRBV6-5; 11 nucleotides line up with TRBD1. The CDR3 is made up of 15 amino acids. V shed 6 bases, J shed 5 bases, and the junction held 9 bases outside the gene matches. Germline-derived CDR1 and CDR2 are MNHEY and SVGAGI. CDR3 in DNA: TGTGCCAGCAGCCCCTGGACAGGGGGCAACGACGAGCAGTACTTC. This sequence encodes CASSPWTGGNDEQYF.

The V gene is TRBV28, the J gene TRBJ1-2, with TRBD1 identical over 9 bases. Trimming at V came to 3 bases and at J to 7 bases, leaving 9 bases not matched to a gene. The CDR3 runs 15 residues. Germline V CDR1 and CDR2: MDHEN, SYDVKM. In nucleotides, the CDR3 is TGTGCCAGCAGTTTTCAGCACAGGGGGCAAGGTGGCTACACCTTC. Translated, it gives CASSFQHRGQGGYTF.

This chain uses TRBV4-2 with TRBJ2-3; TRBD2 matches at 15 bases. V lost 0 bases and J lost 3; bases outside the gene matches: 10. Germline-derived CDR1 and CDR2 are LGHNA and YNFKEQ. The CDR3 has 20 amino acids. The CDR3 region has the DNA TGTGCCAGCAGCCAAGAAGACAGCGGACTAGCGGGGGGGTGGACAGATACGCAGTATTTT. Protein: CASSQEDSGLAGGWTDTQYF.

The rearrangement uses TRBV11-1 and TRBJ1-3, with a tentative D call TRBD1 (5 bases). Germline CDR1 SGHAT, CDR2 FQDESV (reference sequence). With 5 bases removed from V and 0 bases from J, the gap between germline ends came to 11 bases. CDR3 size: 15 residues. CDR3 sequence (DNA): TGTGCCAGCAGCGGAGGGACCTTCTCTGGAAACACCATATATTTT. Translation gives CASSGGTFSGNTIYF. The full variable domain, with the rest looked up from reference TRBV11-1 and TRBJ1-3, is EAEVAQSPRYKITEKSQAVAFWCDPISGHATLYWYRQILGQGPELLVQFQDESVVDDSQLPKDRFSAERLKGVDSTLKIQPAELGDSAMYLCASSGGTFSGNTIYFGEGSWLTVV.

V and J are TRBV11-2 and TRBJ2-2; 8 nucleotides line up with TRBD2. The CDR3 extends over 15 amino acids. Germline V gene lookup returns CDR1 SGHAT and CDR2 FQNNGV. The trim removed 1 base at V and 6 bases at J, leaving 4 bases unmatched. The CDR3 reads CASSLVSGISGELFF. The DNA of the CDR3 is TGTGCCAGCAGCTTAGTTAGCGGGATATCCGGGGAGCTGTTTTTT.

This chain uses TRBV9 with TRBJ1-3, with 8 positions matching TRBD1. CDR1 is SGDLS and CDR2 is YYNGEE in the germline V gene. CDR3 length equals 16 residues. V lost 0 bases and J lost 0; bases outside the gene matches: 2. This CDR3 is CASSVGQGYSGNTIYF. The DNA for the CDR3 is TGTGCCAGCAGCGTAGGACAGGGGTACTCTGGAAACACCATATATTTT.

The chain combines TRBV9 with TRBJ1-2; the match to TRBD1 covers 7 bases. This CDR3 has 15 residues. V shed 3 bases and J 3 bases; nucleotides not matched to a gene: 8. CDR1 and CDR2 (germline): SGDLS, YYNGEE. The CDR3 is CASSAPLRGYYGYTF. The DNA of the CDR3 is TGTGCCAGCAGCGCACCTCTCAGGGGGTACTATGGCTACACCTTC.

This chain connects TRBV4-3 to TRBJ1-2; the match to TRBD1 covers 7 bases. Trimming removed 8 bases from V and 0 bases from J; junction bases left unmatched: 9. The length of the CDR3 is 15 residues. Germline lookup yields CDR1 LGHNA and CDR2 YSLEER. The CDR3 sequence: CASRPRQGSNYGYTF. The CDR3 DNA sequence: TGCGCCAGCCGCCCTCGACAGGGTTCTAACTATGGCTACACCTTC.